This T cell receptor (beta chain) was identified in a study of T cells in localized non-small cell lung cancer. This clone was observed a handful of times. Trimming removed 7 bases from V and 3 bases from J, with 13 bases in between. CDR3 length equals 12 residues. Germline V gene lookup returns CDR1 SQVTM and CDR2 ANQGSEA. The method was immunoSEQ multiplex PCR; TCRdb's version includes in-frame clones alone and lacks a portion of them. The sample holds 20,000 to 30,000 clones, roughly 80% seen once. The sequences come from peripheral blood, collected before any cancer treatment. The chain links TRBV29-1 to TRBJ2-7; D is perhaps TRBD1 (6 bases). This TCR was recovered from a man aged 35 to 70 with stage III squamous cell lung carcinoma. As DNA, the CDR3 is TGCAGCGCCCAGACGGACAGCTACGAGCAGTACTTC. It specifies CSAQTDSYEQYF.